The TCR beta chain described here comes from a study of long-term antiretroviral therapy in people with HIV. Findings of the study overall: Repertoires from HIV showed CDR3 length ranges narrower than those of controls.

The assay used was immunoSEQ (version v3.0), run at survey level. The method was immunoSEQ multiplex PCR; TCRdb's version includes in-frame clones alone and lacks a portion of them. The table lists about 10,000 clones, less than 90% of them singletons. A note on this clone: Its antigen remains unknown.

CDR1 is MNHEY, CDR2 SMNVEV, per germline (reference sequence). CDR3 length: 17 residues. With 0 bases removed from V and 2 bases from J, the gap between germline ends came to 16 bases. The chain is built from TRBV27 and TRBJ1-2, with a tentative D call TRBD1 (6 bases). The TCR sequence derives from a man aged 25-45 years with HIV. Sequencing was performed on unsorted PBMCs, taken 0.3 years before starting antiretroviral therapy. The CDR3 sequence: CASSLSAGGAYNYGYTF. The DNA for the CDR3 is TGTGCCAGCAGTTTATCGGCCGGGGGCGCATACAACTATGGCTACACCTTC.